Presented here are 18 T cell receptor beta chains from one specimen sequenced in a study of radiation and T cells in renal cell carcinoma. Assay used: immunoSEQ multiplex PCR; TCRdb lists only in-frame clones, some missing. This sample yields some 97,000 clones, of which 80% to 90% are seen a single time; 6% to 9% belongs to the top ten. Stated time point: blood 4 weeks post-SBRT, at nephrectomy. Treatment denoted: 15 Gy SBRT to primary tumor, nephrectomy 4 weeks later. The specimen was blood, collected from a patient whose treatment included radiotherapy and nephrectomy. These receptors came from a man in his 60s with renal cell carcinoma.

The chain has TRBV6-1 and TRBJ2-7; D is ambiguous. Deletions cut 7 bases from V and 2 bases from J, with 15 bases between. Germline V gives CDR1 MNHNS, CDR2 SASEGT. CDR3 length: 14 amino acids. CDR3 amino acids: CASTGRRSAYEQYF. CDR3 coding DNA: TGTGCCAGCACAGGACGGAGAAGCGCCTACGAGCAGTACTTC.

This chain links TRBV2 with TRBJ1-2; D ambiguous. Trimming removed 7 bases at V and 8 bases at J, with 11 bases between. Germline CDR1 and CDR2: SNHLY and FYNNEI. The CDR3 length is 11 residues. The CDR3 nucleotides read TGTGCCAGCAAGGGTCTCGTGGGCTACACCTTC. Its protein product is CASKGLVGYTF.

This clone was found a few times. V and J are TRBV5-5 and TRBJ1-1, with D possibly TRBD1 on 5 matching bases. The CDR3 sequence is 15 residues long. The V end was cut by 1 base, the J end by 4 bases, with 14 bases between. Germline V gives CDR1 SGHKS, CDR2 YYEKEE (reference sequence). The CDR3 loop is CASSLSSGSATEAFF. The CDR3 DNA is TGTGCCAGCAGCTTGTCTTCAGGGTCGGCCACTGAAGCTTTCTTT.

This chain links TRBV7-2 with TRBJ2-1, with D perhaps given as TRBD1 or TRBD2 (6 bases each). CDR1 and CDR2 (germline): SGHTA, FQGNSA. This CDR3 is 16 amino acids long. Trimming took 1 base from V and 3 from J, leaving 13 bases between them. CDR3 in DNA: TGTGCCAGCAGCTTAGTCGGGGGCAGCGACTACAATGAGCAGTTCTTC. Its protein is CASSLVGGSDYNEQFF.

This chain joins TRBV6-1 and TRBJ2-2; D is perhaps TRBD1 (5 bases). Trimming stripped 2 bases from V and 5 bases from J, with 12 bases between. The germline gives CDR1 MNHNS, CDR2 SASEGT. CDR3 length: 15 amino acids. The DNA of the CDR3 is TGTGCCAGCAGTGAACAGGGAATGAAAACCGGGGAGCTGTTTTTT. Amino acids: CASSEQGMKTGELFF.

This clone was seen once. This chain links TRBV7-2 with TRBJ2-3, with D possibly being TRBD2 (6 bases). V was clipped by 1 base and J by 6 bases, with 14 bases between them. CDR3 length: 15 amino acids. Germline V lookup: CDR1 SGHTA, CDR2 FQGNSA. The CDR3 DNA is TGTGCCAGCAGCTTAGGCGGGACCATCTCGGATACGCAGTATTTT. This gives the protein CASSLGGTISDTQYF.

This chain uses TRBV18 with TRBJ2-3; D remains unclear. V lost 2 bases and J 0 bases, leaving 9 bases between the germline ends. The CDR3 has 15 amino acids. In germline, CDR1 is KGHSH, CDR2 LQKENI. CDR3 nucleotide sequence: TGTGCCAGCTCACCAGCACAGTCCAGCACAGATACGCAGTATTTT. Amino acids: CASSPAQSSTDTQYF.

The chain employs TRBV2 and TRBJ2-7, with 8 bases lining up with TRBD2. The CDR3 is 14 residues long. J lost 0 bases, V lost 6 bases, and 4 bases had no gene match. CDR1 is SNHLY, CDR2 FYNNEI, per germline. CDR3 amino acids: CASRASGGSYEQYF. CDR3 in DNA: TGTGCCAGCAGGGCGAGCGGGGGCTCCTACGAGCAGTACTTC.

J is TRBJ2-4 and V is TRBV28; D is unclear. CDR3 length: 14 residues. Germline V gives CDR1 MDHEN, CDR2 SYDVKM. Trimming removed 4 bases at V and 3 bases at J, with 10 bases between. CDR3 in amino acids: CASSSRRGKNIQYF. The CDR3 coding sequence is TGTGCCAGCAGTTCTCGACGAGGCAAAAACATTCAGTACTTC.

The chain uses TRBV7-3 and TRBJ1-1, with 7 bases lining up with TRBD1. V trimming: 5 bases; J trimming: 0 bases; junction bases outside the gene matches: 3. The germline V gene encodes CDR1 SGHTA and CDR2 FQGTGA. The CDR3 is 14 amino acids. The CDR3 region has the DNA TGTGCCAGCAGCCTACAGGGGCTGAACACTGAAGCTTTCTTT. This sequence encodes CASSLQGLNTEAFF.

The V call is TRBV30, the J call TRBJ1-1; 8 bases line up with TRBD1. V lost 8 bases to trimming and J lost 4 bases; unmatched junction nucleotides: 9. The germline gives CDR1 GTSNPN, CDR2 SVGIG (reference sequence). CDR3 length: 13 residues. The DNA for the CDR3 is TGTGCCAGAGACAGGGGATTCGGCACTGAAGCTTTCTTT. Its protein product is CARDRGFGTEAFF.

This clone was seen once. This chain uses TRBV7-8 with TRBJ2-5, with D hard to call. Trimming took 1 base from V and 3 from J, leaving 12 bases between them. The CDR3 spans 15 residues. Germline CDR1 is SGHVS and CDR2 is FQNEAQ. The DNA for the CDR3 is TGTGCCAGCAGCTTAGGGGTAGAGGCGGAAGAGACCCAGTACTTC. It encodes CASSLGVEAEETQYF.

The V gene is TRBV10-3, the J gene TRBJ2-7, with TRBD1 matching 7 bases. The CDR3 is 11 residues long. CDR1 is ENHRY and CDR2 is SYGVKD in the germline V gene. The V and J ends lost 10 bases and 5 bases, in that order; junction bases with no gene match: 5. The CDR3 reads CATEGTDEQYF. The CDR3 DNA follows: TGTGCCACCGAAGGGACAGACGAGCAGTACTTC.

The genes are TRBV2 and TRBJ2-7; TRBD2 matches at 7 bases. CDR1 and CDR2 (germline): SNHLY, FYNNEI. The CDR3 totals 13 residues. V dropped 4 bases and J dropped 2; count of bases not matched to a gene: 2. The CDR3, as DNA: TGTGCCAGCAGTGGGGACTATCCCTACGAGCAGTACTTC. Its protein is CASSGDYPYEQYF.

The V call is TRBV7-7, the J call TRBJ2-1; D call uncertain. Germline V gene lookup returns CDR1 SSHAT and CDR2 FNYEAQ (reference sequence). The CDR3 has 15 residues. V lost 0 bases to trimming and J lost 3 bases, with 9 bases between them. This CDR3 is CASSLALVGYNEQFF. The CDR3 DNA sequence: TGTGCCAGCAGCTTAGCCCTAGTGGGCTACAATGAGCAGTTCTTC.

The rearrangement links TRBV5-6 to TRBJ2-1; tentatively, D is TRBD1 (6 bases). This CDR3 comprises 13 residues. Germline V gene sequence: CDR1 SGHDT, CDR2 YYEEEE. The V gene lost 4 bases and the J gene lost 8 bases, with 13 bases spanning the gap. This chain's CDR3 is CASSVQGWDEQFF. CDR3 nucleotide sequence: TGTGCCAGCAGCGTACAGGGATGGGATGAGCAGTTCTTC. The variable domain in full, with the rest retrieved from reference TRBV5-6 and TRBJ2-1, is DAGVTQSPTHLIKTRGQQVTLRCSPKSGHDTVSWYQQALGQGPQFIFQYYEEEERQRGNFPDRFSGHQFPNYSSELNVNALLLGDSALYLCASSVQGWDEQFFGPGTRLTVL.

This sequence joins TRBV27 and TRBJ2-3, with a weak D call TRBD2 (5 bases). Germline assignment: CDR1 MNHEY and CDR2 SMNVEV (reference sequence). Deletions cut 2 bases from V and 1 base from J, with 10 bases between. CDR3 length equals 15 residues. CDR3 residues: CASSLNLRGTDTQYF. In DNA form, the CDR3 reads TGTGCCAGCAGTTTAAATTTGCGGGGCACAGATACGCAGTATTTT.

The genes are TRBV30 and TRBJ2-7; D is tentatively TRBD1 or TRBD2 (5 bases each). The CDR3 runs to 14 residues. Trimming removed 1 base from V and 0 bases from J, with 10 bases in between. Germline V CDR1 and CDR2: GTSNPN, SVGIG (reference sequence). The CDR3 loop reads CAWSGDSGSYEQYF. In DNA, the CDR3 is TGTGCCTGGAGTGGAGACAGCGGCTCCTACGAGCAGTACTTC. Full variable domain (missing parts from reference TRBV30 and TRBJ2-7): SQTIHQWPATLVQPVGSPLSLECTVEGTSNPNLYWYRQAAGRGLQLLFYSVGIGQISSEVPQNLSASRPQDRQFILSSKKLLLSDSGFYLCAWSGDSGSYEQYFGPGTRLTVT.